These 21 T cell receptor beta chains were sequenced from one sample in a study of early T cells in non-severe SARS-CoV-2 infection. A single record per CDR3 protein comes from TCRdb applying MiXCR to the 5' RACE reads. Of tens of thousands of distinct CDR3 sequences listed, 5.4% are singletons. Here the sequenced sample was whole blood, taken at baseline. The receptor set was obtained from an adult who was a healthcare worker with PCR-confirmed SARS-CoV-2 infection or an uninfected control (not recorded which).

This clonotype rates as medium-sized. The chain joins TRBV20-1 to TRBJ2-7; 7 nucleotides line up with TRBD2. From germline, CDR1 is DFQATT and CDR2 SNEGSKA (reference sequence). This CDR3 has 14 amino acids. Trimming at V came to 5 bases and at J to 6 bases, leaving 13 bases not matched to a gene. The CDR3 nucleotides read TGCAGTGCTCCTAGCGGATCTTTCAAAGCCGAGCAGTACTTC. It encodes CSAPSGSFKAEQYF.

This clonotype came up many times. The chain joins TRBV20-1 to TRBJ1-1; no firm D call. CDR1 is DFQATT and CDR2 is SNEGSKA in the germline V gene (reference sequence). The V and J ends lost 6 bases and 6 bases respectively, with 20 bases between them. There are 14 residues in the CDR3. As DNA, the CDR3 is TGCAGTGCCGCTGGGGAGGTAAAGTATGCTGAAGCTTTCTTT. As protein: CSAAGEVKYAEAFF.

At least ten counts were recorded for this clonotype. J is TRBJ2-7 and V is TRBV6-2 or TRBV6-3; the D gene is possibly TRBD1 (5 bases). Trimming took off 0 bases at V and 6 bases at J, with 12 bases between the two ends. CDR1 and CDR2 (germline): MNHEY, SVGEGT. The CDR3 is made up of 14 amino acids. The chain's CDR3 is CASSYSTGQGEQYV. The CDR3, as DNA: TGTGCCAGCAGTTACTCGACCGGCCAGGGCGAGCAGTACGTC.

This clonotype was seen many times. The V gene is TRBV3-1, the J gene TRBJ2-2; possible D gene TRBD1, 5 bases. The CDR3 is made up of 13 amino acids. Trimming shortened V by 4 bases and J by 7 bases, and 10 bases separated the two germline ends. Germline V CDR1 and CDR2: LGHDT, YNNKEL (reference sequence). The CDR3 loop is CASSPGYGGELFF. The CDR3 bases are TGTGCCAGCAGCCCAGGGTACGGCGGGGAGCTGTTTTTT.

This clonotype was recorded many times. The chain links TRBV12-3 or TRBV12-4 to TRBJ2-3; D gene uncertain. V dropped 3 bases and J dropped 2 bases, with 9 bases sitting between them. CDR3 size: 14 residues. The CDR3 here is CASSLLGITDTQYF. The CDR3 nucleotides read TGTGCCAGCAGTTTGCTAGGGATCACAGATACGCAGTATTTT.

This clonotype occurred many times. The gene calls are TRBV24-1 and TRBJ2-1; the D is unclear. The germline gives CDR1 KGHDR, CDR2 SFDVKD. V was shortened by 7 bases and J by 2 bases, with 29 bases between the two germline ends. This CDR3 has 20 residues. The CDR3 nucleotides read TGTGCCACCAGCCCGCGATCCCCGATTAGACACCGACCCACCTACAATGAGCAGTTCTTC. It specifies CATSPRSPIRHRPTYNEQFF.

This clonotype was counted at least ten times. The J gene is TRBJ2-5, the V gene TRBV24-1; D is perhaps TRBD2 (5 bases). This CDR3 region has 13 residues. The V and J ends lost 3 bases and 7 bases respectively, with 11 bases between them. From germline, CDR1 is KGHDR and CDR2 SFDVKD. The CDR3 protein is CATSDTRRGTQYF. The DNA of the CDR3 is TGTGCCACCAGTGATACGCGTCGGGGGACCCAGTACTTC.

This clonotype was counted at least ten times. The rearrangement links TRBV28 to TRBJ1-1, with D maybe TRBD1 (5 bases). V lost 5 bases and J 5 bases, leaving 9 bases between the germline ends. The CDR3 extends over 12 amino acids. Germline V CDR1 and CDR2: MDHEN, SYDVKM. CDR3 protein: CASSRGRTEAFF. The CDR3 DNA is TGTGCCAGCAGTCGGGGCCGAACTGAAGCTTTCTTT.

There are a few counts of this clonotype. The V gene is TRBV6-6, the J gene TRBJ2-5; TRBD1 aligns across 7 bases. J gave up 3 bases and V 4 bases, and 8 bases lay outside the gene matches. The CDR3 extends over 15 amino acids. Germline V gene data show CDR1 as MNHNY and CDR2 as SVGAGI (reference sequence). The CDR3 DNA sequence: TGTGCCAGCAGTTTCAGGGGGTCGCCAGAAGAGACCCAGTACTTC. Protein sequence: CASSFRGSPEETQYF.

Ten or more counts support this clonotype. V is TRBV30 and J is TRBJ1-2, with a tentative D call TRBD1 (5 bases). Trimming removed 0 bases from V and 13 bases from J, with 21 bases in between. CDR1 GTSNPN and CDR2 SVGIG come from the germline V gene (reference sequence). This CDR3 is built from 14 residues. CDR3 bases: TGTGCCTGGAGTGTCGGAGCGACAGCCCTTTTGAGCACCTTC. It translates to CAWSVGATALLSTF.

Points on this clonotype: Without the conserved terminal phenylalanine or tryptophan, this CDR3 likely stems from a read error. This chain's CDR3 is CASSEIAGGPDTQYY. DNA for the CDR3: TGTGCCAGCAGTGAAATAGCGGGAGGACCAGATACGCAGTATTAT. This chain uses TRBV6-4 with TRBJ2-3, with 10 bases identical to TRBD2. Trimming removed 3 bases from V and 4 bases from J; junction bases left unmatched: 4. CDR1 and CDR2 (germline): MRHNA, SNTAGT. The CDR3 spans 15 residues.

The sample holds many counts of this clonotype. The rearrangement links TRBV7-6 to TRBJ2-3, with TRBD2 matching over 13 bases. CDR1 is SGHVS and CDR2 is FNYEAQ in the germline V gene. There are 17 residues in the CDR3. Germline trimming cut 5 bases from V and 0 bases from J; bases unmatched to any gene: 5. CDR3 nucleotides: TGTGCCAGCAGCCCGGGACTAGCGGGATCCAGCACAGATACGCAGTATTTT. Translated, it gives CASSPGLAGSSTDTQYF.

This clonotype has more than one count but fewer than ten. The V and J genes are TRBV19 and TRBJ2-3, with unresolved D. Per germline, CDR1 LNHDA and CDR2 SQIVND (reference sequence). V lost 3 bases, J lost 4 bases, and 8 bases lay in between. The CDR3 extends over 13 amino acids. CDR3 sequence: CASSIDGPDTQYF. The CDR3 DNA sequence: TGTGCCAGTAGTATCGATGGGCCAGATACGCAGTATTTT.

This clonotype was seen more than once but under ten times. V and J are TRBV12-3 or TRBV12-4 and TRBJ2-2; no clear D. The germline V and J ends were trimmed by 3 bases and 5 bases, with 7 bases remaining between them. This CDR3 comprises 13 residues. The CDR3, as DNA: TGTGCCAGCAGTTTGTTCCAGACCGGGGAGCTGTTTTTT. It codes for CASSLFQTGELFF.

V is TRBV14 and J is TRBJ2-7; either TRBD1 or TRBD2 may supply D (5 bases each). Trimming stripped 0 bases from V and 4 bases from J, with 10 bases between. The CDR3 spans 14 residues. Germline loops: CDR1 SGHDN, CDR2 FVKESK. CDR3: CASSQDLWGYEQYV. The CDR3 DNA reads as TGTGCCAGCAGCCAAGATCTGTGGGGGTACGAGCAGTACGTC.

The chain carries TRBV2 and TRBJ2-2; no clear D gene. Germline-derived CDR1 and CDR2 are SNHLY and FYNNEI. V lost 0 bases, J lost 3 bases, and 8 bases lay in between. The CDR3 contains 15 residues. This chain's CDR3 is CASSEARTHTGELFF. As DNA, the CDR3 is TGTGCCAGCAGTGAAGCGAGAACGCACACCGGGGAGCTGTTTTTT.

This clonotype has ten or more counts. CDR3 sequence reads: CASSLSVNTEAFF. The CDR3 nucleotides read TGTGCCAGCAGCCTTTCAGTGAACACTGAAGCTTTCTTT. The chain links TRBV6-4 to TRBJ1-1; the D is unclear. The CDR3 runs to 13 residues. Germline CDR1 MRHNA, CDR2 SNTAGT. The V end lost 6 bases, the J end lost 0 bases, and 8 bases lay between the germline ends.

This clonotype was recorded at least ten times. The V gene is TRBV2, the J gene TRBJ2-5; maybe TRBD2 (5 bases). The V gene lost 4 bases and the J gene lost 0 bases, with 6 bases spanning the gap. This CDR3 has 13 residues. Germline lookup yields CDR1 SNHLY and CDR2 FYNNEI. As DNA, the CDR3 is TGTGCCAGCAGTGTAGCGTACCAAGAGACCCAGTACTTC. Amino acid sequence: CASSVAYQETQYF.

This clonotype has at least ten counts. The V call is TRBV6-6, the J call TRBJ1-1; 10 bases fit TRBD1. The germline V gene encodes CDR1 MNHNY and CDR2 SVGAGI (reference sequence). CDR3 length: 13 amino acids. Trimming removed 6 bases from V and 6 bases from J; junction bases left unmatched: 4. As DNA, the CDR3 is TGTGCCAGCAGCCCTGGACAGGGGGCTGAAGCTTTCTTT. It specifies CASSPGQGAEAFF.

The rearrangement joins TRBV28 to TRBJ2-3, with 8 bases aligning to TRBD2. The germline CDR1 and CDR2 sequences are MDHEN and SYDVKM. This CDR3 is built from 16 residues. Germline trimming cut 4 bases from V and 2 bases from J; bases unmatched to any gene: 8. CDR3 sequence: CASSSLTREDTDTQYF. For the CDR3, the DNA is TGTGCCAGCAGTTCGCTCACGCGGGAGGACACAGATACGCAGTATTTT. The full variable domain, completed using reference TRBV28 and TRBJ2-3, is DVKVTQSSRYLVKRTGEKVFLECVQDMDHENMFWYRQDPGLGLRLIYFSYDVKMKEKGDIPEGYSVSREKKERFSLILESASTNQTSMYLCASSSLTREDTDTQYFGPGTRLTVL.

This clonotype was detected a few times. The chain joins TRBV29-1 to TRBJ2-1, with D possibly being TRBD1 or TRBD2 (5 bases each). With 3 bases removed from V and 3 bases from J, the gap between germline ends came to 12 bases. This CDR3 comprises 14 residues. Germline CDR1 and CDR2: SQVTM and ANQGSEA. The CDR3: CSVDRDAIYNEQFF. In DNA form, the CDR3 reads TGCAGCGTTGATCGGGACGCAATCTACAATGAGCAGTTCTTC.